The present entry profiles one T cell receptor (beta chain) with its context. Its antigen is as yet unknown. The sample originates from a study of T cell repertoires in cytomegalovirus infection. Across the study: Newly reported HLA-C-restricted and thoroughly characterized HLA-B-restricted CMV epitopes were employed.

The germline CDR1 and CDR2 sequences are MGHRA and YSYEKL. V was trimmed by 2 bases and J by 0 bases, leaving 11 bases between them. The CDR3 is 17 residues long. MiXCR was run by TCRdb on the reads, yielding one entry per CDR3 protein. The data show 100,000 to 150,000 distinct CDR3 sequences, more than 30% seen once. This TCR derives from a human donor in good health (CMV status not recorded). Some clones in this sample may be carry-over from other donors' samples. The V gene is TRBV4-1, the J gene TRBJ1-6; tentatively, D is TRBD1 (5 bases). Material: CD8+ T cells from cultured PBMCs, obtained from culture after CMV antigen stimulation. This chain's CDR3 is CASSQPGGSSYNSPLHF. CDR3 sequence (DNA): TGCGCCAGCAGCCAACCGGGGGGAAGCTCCTATAATTCACCCCTCCACTTT.